One sample yielded the 27 T cell receptor beta chains listed below, sequenced in a study of blood T cell repertoires in COVID-19. Produced via immunoSEQ multiplex PCR; TCRdb's table is partial and in-frame only. The sample consists of 20,000 to 25,000 clones, about four fifths of them appearing once. Sequenced material: peripheral blood. These receptor sequences come from a man in his forties with acute or convalescent COVID-19.

J is TRBJ2-2 and V is TRBV3-1 (or the pseudogene TRBV3-2); tentatively, D is TRBD2 (5 bases). The V end was cut by 2 bases, the J end by 1 base, with 11 bases between. CDR1 and CDR2 (germline): LGHDT, YNNKEL (reference sequence). The CDR3 length is 16 residues. CDR3 residues: CASSQRGSGNTGELFF. As DNA, the CDR3 is TGTGCCAGCAGCCAAAGAGGGAGCGGGAACACCGGGGAGCTGTTTTTT.

The rearrangement uses TRBV7-9 and TRBJ1-2, with no clear D. The CDR3 loop spans 13 amino acids. The V gene's germline CDR1 is SEHNR and CDR2 FQNEAQ (reference sequence). V was clipped by 1 base and J by 2 bases, with 5 bases between them. The CDR3 here is CASSLGRNYGYTF. In DNA form, the CDR3 reads TGTGCCAGCAGCTTAGGGCGGAACTATGGCTACACCTTC.

The CDR3 is CASSKGTELYEQYF. CDR3 nucleotides: TGTGCCAGCTCAAAAGGGACAGAGCTCTACGAGCAGTACTTC. This chain connects TRBV18 to TRBJ2-7; 7 bases are a match to TRBD1. CDR1 KGHSH and CDR2 LQKENI come from the germline V gene. CDR3 length: 14 amino acids. V shed 5 bases, J shed 3 bases, and the junction held 7 bases outside the gene matches.

The chain has TRBV30 and TRBJ1-5, with unresolved D. V lost 2 bases and J lost 0, with 20 bases in between. This CDR3 has 18 residues. The germline CDR1 and CDR2 sequences are GTSNPN and SVGIG (reference sequence). CDR3 bases: TGTGCCTGGAGTATCACCACACACAGCCGATATAGCAATCAGCCCCAGCATTTT. It yields the protein CAWSITTHSRYSNQPQHF.

The chain recombines TRBV9 with TRBJ2-5; 9 positions match TRBD2. This CDR3 contains 17 residues. V trimming: 4 bases; J trimming: 4 bases; junction bases outside the gene matches: 14. Looked up from germline, CDR1 is SGDLS and CDR2 is YYNGEE. The CDR3 DNA reads TGTGCCAGCAGCCCATACGGGGGGAGCGGGGGGTCAGAGACCCAGTACTTC. Protein: CASSPYGGSGGSETQYF.

The chain has TRBV6-5 and TRBJ2-1, with TRBD2 as a possible D gene (6 bases). V lost 8 bases to trimming and J lost 3 bases, with 14 bases between them. Germline lookup yields CDR1 MNHEY and CDR2 SVGAGI. The CDR3 length is 14 residues. Here the CDR3 reads CASESRGNYNEQFF. CDR3 in DNA: TGTGCCAGCGAGTCTCGGGGGAACTACAATGAGCAGTTCTTC.

CDR3: CASSWRDSIMNTEAFF. The CDR3 bases are TGCGCCAGCAGCTGGCGGGACAGCATCATGAACACTGAAGCTTTCTTT. This chain uses TRBV5-1 with TRBJ1-1; 7 bases fit TRBD1. The CDR3 extends over 16 amino acids. V was clipped by 3 bases and J by 0 bases; unmatched bases: 8. Germline assignment: CDR1 SGHRS and CDR2 YFSETQ.

This clone was seen once. This chain links TRBV12-3 or TRBV12-4 with TRBJ1-5, with TRBD1 matching 7 bases. The CDR3 extends over 13 amino acids. With 5 bases clipped from V and 7 bases from J, the junction kept 5 bases outside the gene matches. Here the CDR3 reads CASSTGARQPQHF. The CDR3 nucleotides read TGTGCCAGCAGTACAGGGGCCCGACAGCCCCAGCATTTT.

The rearrangement joins TRBV30 to TRBJ2-3; D perhaps matches TRBD1 (7 bases). Deletions cut 1 base from V and 6 bases from J, with 8 bases between. Germline CDR1 is GTSNPN and CDR2 is SVGIG (reference sequence). The length of the CDR3 is 12 residues. CDR3 in amino acids: CAWSAGGDTQYF. The DNA of the CDR3 is TGTGCCTGGAGTGCAGGGGGGGATACGCAGTATTTT.

This sequence joins TRBV7-8 and TRBJ1-2; 7 bases match TRBD1. Losses at the gene ends were 4 bases for V and 8 bases for J; bases not matched to a gene: 10. Per the germline V gene, CDR1 is SGHVS and CDR2 is FQNEAQ. The length of the CDR3 is 14 residues. The CDR3 here is CASSSDRLTGGYTF. CDR3 bases: TGTGCCAGCAGCTCGGACAGGTTGACTGGGGGCTACACCTTC.

This clone was counted only a few times. The chain links TRBV20-1 to TRBJ1-4; D is uncertain. This CDR3 region has 11 residues. Germline V gives CDR1 DFQATT, CDR2 SNEGSKA (reference sequence). Trimming removed 7 bases at V and 5 bases at J, with 8 bases between. This CDR3 is CSVERNEKLFF. For the CDR3, the DNA is TGCAGTGTCGAGAGGAATGAAAAACTGTTTTTT.

The chain is built from TRBV19 and TRBJ2-1; tentatively, D is TRBD2 (5 bases). Germline CDR1 LNHDA, CDR2 SQIVND (reference sequence). V was cut by 8 bases and J by 8 bases, with 10 bases left in between. This CDR3 has 11 residues. CDR3 sequence reads: CASRGLDEQFF. In DNA form, the CDR3 reads TGTGCCAGTCGGGGTCTCGATGAGCAGTTCTTC.

The table lists this clone with a count of one. V usage is TRBV4-3 and J usage is TRBJ2-7, with D possibly being TRBD1 (6 bases). Trimming removed 0 bases from V and 0 bases from J, with 9 bases in between. Germline V lookup: CDR1 LGHNA, CDR2 YSLEER. The CDR3 is made up of 15 amino acids. CDR3 nucleotides: TGCGCCAGCAGCCAAGATACGGACAGCTCCTACGAGCAGTACTTC. Amino acid sequence: CASSQDTDSSYEQYF.

V usage is TRBV30 and J usage is TRBJ1-2; D is possibly TRBD1 (5 bases). V was pared by 3 bases and J by 0 bases, with 11 bases between. The CDR3 has 14 amino acids. Germline assignment: CDR1 GTSNPN and CDR2 SVGIG (reference sequence). CDR3 coding DNA: TGTGCCTGGAGGTCAGGGAGGTCTAACTATGGCTACACCTTC. Translated: CAWRSGRSNYGYTF.

This chain links TRBV7-9 with TRBJ2-7; TRBD1 agrees at 10 bases. V was pared by 4 bases and J by 3 bases, with 6 bases of the junction left unmatched. The CDR3 consists of 15 residues. The germline V gene encodes CDR1 SEHNR and CDR2 FQNEAQ (reference sequence). CDR3 sequence reads: CASSSDRGEIYEQYF. The CDR3 DNA reads as TGTGCCAGCAGCTCGGACAGGGGGGAAATCTACGAGCAGTACTTC. The full variable domain, its missing parts supplied by reference TRBV7-9 and TRBJ2-7, is DTGVSQNPRHKITKRGQNVTFRCDPISEHNRLYWYRQTLGQGPEFLTYFQNEAQLEKSRLLSDRFSAERPKGSFSTLEIQRTEQGDSAMYLCASSSDRGEIYEQYFGPGTRLTVT.

This chain joins TRBV27 and TRBJ2-7; 12 positions agree with TRBD2. The germline V gene encodes CDR1 MNHEY and CDR2 SMNVEV (reference sequence). The CDR3 is made up of 19 amino acids. V lost 0 bases, J lost 3 bases, and 12 bases stayed unmatched. The chain's CDR3 is CASSLSGLAGGRTGYEQYF. CDR3 coding DNA: TGTGCCAGCAGTTTATCGGGGCTAGCGGGGGGGCGGACGGGCTACGAGCAGTACTTC.

Only one count was recorded for this clone. This chain uses TRBV7-9 with TRBJ2-7, with TRBD1 matching 10 bases. Losses at the gene ends were 5 bases for V and 5 bases for J; bases not matched to a gene: 6. The length of the CDR3 is 14 residues. Germline CDR1 SEHNR, CDR2 FQNEAQ (reference sequence). The CDR3 sequence: CASSPRQGAHEQYF. The DNA of the CDR3 is TGTGCCAGCAGCCCCAGACAGGGGGCCCACGAGCAGTACTTC.

The chain has TRBV14 and TRBJ1-5, with 9 bases lining up with TRBD1. V lost 4 bases to trimming and J lost 7 bases; unmatched junction nucleotides: 11. Germline V lookup: CDR1 SGHDN, CDR2 FVKESK. The CDR3 is 16 amino acids. CDR3 coding DNA: TGTGCCAGCAGCCGATCCCCGGGACAGGGTGGCCAGCCCCAGCATTTT. Amino acids: CASSRSPGQGGQPQHF. Filled out from reference TRBV14 and TRBJ1-5, the complete variable domain reads EAGVTQFPSHSVIEKGQTVTLRCDPISGHDNLYWYRRVMGKEIKFLLHFVKESKQDESGMPNNRFLAERTGGTYSTLKVQPAELEDSGVYFCASSRSPGQGGQPQHFGDGTRLSIL.

This sequence joins TRBV24-1 and TRBJ1-2; D gene uncertain. Trimming took off 8 bases at V and 4 bases at J, with 10 bases between the two ends. CDR1 is KGHDR, CDR2 SFDVKD, per germline. This CDR3 spans 12 amino acids. The CDR3 region is CATNDGSYGYTF. As DNA, the CDR3 is TGTGCCACCAATGACGGTTCCTATGGCTACACCTTC.

This chain uses TRBV2 with TRBJ1-2; no reliable D call. The V gene lost 6 bases and the J gene lost 5 bases, with 13 bases spanning the gap. From germline, CDR1 is SNHLY and CDR2 FYNNEI. This CDR3 region has 13 residues. The CDR3 DNA reads TGTGCCAGCAGGGCCGTCGATCCTTATGGCTACACCTTC. Encoded protein: CASRAVDPYGYTF.

CDR3 region: CASRRTGPREQYF. CDR3 nucleotides: TGTGCCAGCAGAAGGACAGGACCGCGGGAGCAGTACTTC. The chain is built from TRBV6-5 and TRBJ2-7; 7 positions agree with TRBD1. The CDR3 totals 13 residues. Germline V lookup: CDR1 MNHEY, CDR2 SVGAGI. Germline trimming cut 6 bases from V and 7 bases from J; bases unmatched to any gene: 9.

The rearrangement joins TRBV30 to TRBJ2-5; D gene unclear. Trimming pared 8 bases from V and 5 bases from J, leaving 18 bases between. Germline loops: CDR1 GTSNPN, CDR2 SVGIG (reference sequence). CDR3 length equals 13 residues. CDR3 region: CAGRGRYLETQYF. In nucleotides, the CDR3 is TGTGCCGGAAGAGGTCGTTACTTGGAGACCCAGTACTTC.

The chain couples TRBV7-6 to TRBJ1-6, with D perhaps matching TRBD1 (6 bases). V was pared by 4 bases and J by 2 bases, with 12 bases between. CDR3 length: 16 residues. CDR1 SGHVS and CDR2 FNYEAQ come from the germline V gene. The CDR3 nucleotides are TGTGCCAGCAGCTCGGACAGTCCCGCCTATAATTCACCCCTCCACTTT. It is translated as CASSSDSPAYNSPLHF.

The rearrangement joins TRBV3-1 (or the pseudogene TRBV3-2) to TRBJ2-7; 12 bases align to TRBD1. Germline V gene data show CDR1 as LGHDT and CDR2 as YNNKEL (reference sequence). The CDR3 runs to 15 residues. J was trimmed by 5 bases and V by 2 bases; bases with no gene match: 4. The CDR3: CASSQRGTGGNEQYF. CDR3 DNA sequence: TGTGCCAGCAGCCAACGGGGGACAGGGGGCAACGAGCAGTACTTC.

The V and J genes are TRBV24-1 and TRBJ1-1, with unresolved D. The germline V gene encodes CDR1 KGHDR and CDR2 SFDVKD. The CDR3 covers 12 residues. V gave up 10 bases and J gave up 3 bases, with 11 bases separating them. The CDR3 region is CATRRGDTEAFF. CDR3 DNA: TGTGCCACGAGGCGAGGTGACACTGAAGCTTTCTTT.

The chain combines TRBV20-1 with TRBJ2-5; D remains unclear. The CDR3 contains 11 residues. V was trimmed by 5 bases and J by 4 bases, leaving 8 bases between them. Germline V gene lookup returns CDR1 DFQATT and CDR2 SNEGSKA (reference sequence). Written as DNA, the CDR3 is TGCAGTGCTCCCCTCCTAGAGACCCAGTACTTC. Its protein product is CSAPLLETQYF.

The chain combines TRBV11-2 with TRBJ1-6; 8 bases match TRBD1. Per germline, CDR1 SGHAT and CDR2 FQNNGV. V shed 5 bases, J shed 8 bases, and the junction held 2 bases outside the gene matches. The CDR3 contains 13 residues. In nucleotides, the CDR3 is TGTGCCAGCAGCACGGACAGGGATTCACCCCTCCACTTT. It codes for CASSTDRDSPLHF.